Listed below are T cell receptor beta chains from one sample, sequenced in a study of T cell repertoires in cytomegalovirus infection. TCRdb passed the reads through MiXCR, listing each CDR3 protein once. The data show 740,000 or so distinct CDR3 sequences, with roughly a third seen just once and under 3.5% held by the top ten. Sequences were obtained from PBMCs. Receptor source: a human donor in good health (CMV status not recorded). Some clones in this sample may be carry-over from other donors' samples. Both conserved end residues are part of each CDR3. D genes are given only for firm matches. Size tells how often a clone was seen (once, few, many) or the class of an expanded clone, and some rows leave it out.

CDR3	DNA	V	J	D	size
CASSLASYGQHYEQYF	TGTGCCAGCAGCTTAGCCAGCTATGGACAGCACTACGAGCAGTACTTC	TRBV7-2	TRBJ2-7	-	few
CASSREAETQYF	TGCGCCAGCAGCCGGGAGGCAGAGACCCAGTACTTC	TRBV5-1	TRBJ2-5	TRBD2	-
CASSRSTGMGEQYF	TGTGCCAGCAGTCGGTCGACGGGGATGGGCGAGCAGTACTTC	TRBV6-5	TRBJ2-7	-	-
CASSFLAANYGDTF	TGTGCCAGCAGCTTTCTGGCTGCTAACTATGGCGACACCTTC	TRBV7-6	TRBJ1-2	-	once
CASSVGQVESFF	TGTGCCAGTAGTGTGGGACAGGTTGAATCTTTCTTT	TRBV19	TRBJ1-1	TRBD1	-
CASSYSTDRGADTIYF	TGTGCCAGCAGTTACTCGACGGACAGGGGTGCGGACACCATATATTTT	TRBV6-5	TRBJ1-3	TRBD1	-
CASSLAGLSEAFF	TGCGCCAGCAGCTTGGCAGGGTTGTCTGAAGCTTTCTTT	TRBV5-1	TRBJ1-1	-	-
CASSLALGASYNSPLHF	TGTGCCAGCAGCTTAGCTCTTGGTGCCAGTTATAATTCACCCCTCCACTTT	TRBV7-8	TRBJ1-6	-	many
CAISEQGGTEAFF	TGTGCCATCTCGGAGCAGGGTGGCACTGAAGCTTTCTTT	TRBV10-3	TRBJ1-1	-	-
CASSQWDRDSYNEQFF	TGTGCCAGCAGCCAGTGGGACCGCGACTCCTACAATGAGCAGTTCTTC	TRBV7-8	TRBJ2-1	-	-